This is a list of T cell receptor beta chains from one sample in a study of PD-1 blockade in classical Hodgkin lymphoma. Only in-frame clones appear in the TCRdb table, and some are missing; sequencing was by immunoSEQ multiplex PCR. This sample has more than 85,000 clones, with approximately 90% found just once. The input for sequencing was peripheral blood mononuclear cells (PBMCs), taken before the fourth cycle of nivolumab. These TCRs come from a human donor with classical Hodgkin lymphoma. CDR3s include the opening cysteine and the closing phenylalanine or tryptophan. D genes are given only for firm matches. Where a row states a size, it is once, few, many or the class of an expanded clone; other rows omit it.

j_call d_call v_call cdr3_length clone_size cdr3_nt cdr3_aa
TRBJ1-2 - TRBV5-1 12 - TGCGCCAGCAGGAGGCAGGACTATGGCTACACCTTC CASRRQDYGYTF
TRBJ1-2 - TRBV13 16 - TGTGCCAGCAGCCCCCAATATGGGGAGTCCATCTATGGCTACACCTTC CASSPQYGESIYGYTF
TRBJ2-3 TRBD1 TRBV5-1 14 - TGCGCCAGCAGCATGGGACAGCCCACAGATACGCAGTATTTT CASSMGQPTDTQYF
TRBJ1-1 - TRBV5-1 13 - TGCGCCAGTAAATCAGGGGTGACCACTGAAGCTTTCTTT CASKSGVTTEAFF
TRBJ1-6 - TRBV30 11 - TGTGCCTGGGAATCTAATTCACCCCTCCACTTT CAWESNSPLHF
TRBJ1-1 - TRBV15 12 - TGTGCCACCGCCGGAGTCGACACTGAAGCTTTCTTT CATAGVDTEAFF
TRBJ2-7 - TRBV10-3 13 - TGTGCCATCAGTGAAGGCAGGGGTGGCGAGCAGTACTTC CAISEGRGGEQYF
TRBJ2-1 TRBD2 TRBV10-1 16 - TGCGCCAGCAGTAGGGGACTAGCGGGCTCCTACAATGAGCAGTTCTTC CASSRGLAGSYNEQFF
TRBJ1-1 TRBD1 TRBV5-1 15 few TGCGCCAGCAGCTTGGCCACAGGGGTAAGCACTGAAGCTTTCTTT CASSLATGVSTEAFF
TRBJ2-7 - TRBV7-2 14 - TGTGCCAGCAGCTTAGCGGTGACAGGATACGAGCAGTACTTC CASSLAVTGYEQYF
TRBJ2-1 TRBD2 TRBV7-2 15 once TGTGCCAGCAGCGGGACTAGCGGGAGATACAATGAGCAGTTCTTC CASSGTSGRYNEQFF
TRBJ2-7 - TRBV15 15 - TGTGCCACCAGCAGAGACCACTCAGGGACCTACGAGCAGTACTTC CATSRDHSGTYEQYF
TRBJ2-3 TRBD2 TRBV19 14 - TGTGCCAGTAGCTCGGGGGGAGGGACAGATACGCAGTATTTT CASSSGGGTDTQYF
TRBJ2-1 TRBD2 TRBV11-3 17 - TGTGCCAGCAGCCCAGGATTAGCGGGAACAATAGGAAATGAGCAGTTCTTC CASSPGLAGTIGNEQFF
TRBJ1-4 - TRBV5-1 16 - TGCGCCAGCAGCCGAGACCGGGGGGCACGGGATGAAAAACTGTTTTTT CASSRDRGARDEKLFF
TRBJ1-1 - TRBV28 14 - TGTGCCAGCAGAACGGGACGGCGGAACACTGAAGCTTTCTTT CASRTGRRNTEAFF
TRBJ1-2 - TRBV7-2 16 - TGTGCCAGCAGCACCCCTTGGACCTTAGCTAACTATGGCTACACCTTC CASSTPWTLANYGYTF
TRBJ1-1 - TRBV29-1 13 - TGCAGCGTCCAGACAGACGCGAACACTGAAGCTTTCTTT CSVQTDANTEAFF
TRBJ2-1 TRBD2 TRBV28 16 - TGTGCCAGCAGTTTCCCACTAGCGGGGGGGAACAATGAGCAGTTCTTC CASSFPLAGGNNEQFF
TRBJ2-7 - TRBV28 13 - TGTGCCAACGACCCAGAGTGGGTATACGAGCAGTACTTC CANDPEWVYEQYF
TRBJ2-7 - TRBV25-1 10 few TGTGCCAGCGGAAAATACGAGCAGTACTTC CASGKYEQYF
TRBJ2-7 - TRBV9 15 - TGTGCCAGCAGCATGACCGTTGGTAATCCCTACGAGCAGTACTTC CASSMTVGNPYEQYF
TRBJ2-7 - TRBV18 11 - TGTGCCAGCTCACCAAAAAACGAGCAGTACTTC CASSPKNEQYF
TRBJ2-1 - TRBV7-9 14 - TGTGCCAGCAGCTTAAGTATAGCATACAATGAGCAGTTCTTC CASSLSIAYNEQFF
TRBJ2-7 - TRBV27 16 - TGTGCCAGCAGTCCCCGTTGGCAGCCACGGCCCTACGAGCAGTACTTC CASSPRWQPRPYEQYF
TRBJ1-5 - TRBV4-1 15 - TGCGCCAGCAGCCAGGGGGTCCTTAGCAATCAGCCCCAGCATTTT CASSQGVLSNQPQHF
TRBJ1-1 - TRBV21-1 15 - TGTGCCAGCAGCAAACCCCAGGGGCCGAGAGGGGAAGCTTTCTTT CASSKPQGPRGEAFF
TRBJ1-2 TRBD1 TRBV5-4 16 - TGTGCCAGCAGCAGACCCGGGACAGGGGCGGGCTATGGCTACACCTTC CASSRPGTGAGYGYTF
TRBJ1-1 - TRBV6-4 14 - TGTGCCAGCAGGCAGGGGCAGGGCGACACTGAAGCTTTCTTT CASRQGQGDTEAFF
TRBJ1-1 TRBD1 TRBV15 16 - TGTGCCACCAGCGATGCAGGGGGACTAGCAGGGACTGAAGCTTTCTTT CATSDAGGLAGTEAFF
TRBJ2-5 - TRBV27 16 - TGTGCCAGCTCATTGGCCGGACTGGGGGAAGCAGAGACCCAGTACTTC CASSLAGLGEAETQYF
TRBJ2-7 - TRBV7-2 16 - TGTGCCAGCAGCTTAGAGGGTCCCGGGTTCCCCTACGAGCAGTACTTC CASSLEGPGFPYEQYF
TRBJ2-1 - TRBV5-1 15 - TGCGCCAGCAGCTTAACTCCCGGGACCAATAATGAGCAGTTCTTC CASSLTPGTNNEQFF
TRBJ1-4 - TRBV19 15 - TGTGCCAGTAGTAGTTACAGCGTCACTAATGAAAAACTGTTTTTT CASSSYSVTNEKLFF
TRBJ1-4 - TRBV28 15 - TGTGCCAGCAGTTTATACCCAGCCACTAATGAAAAACTGTTTTTT CASSLYPATNEKLFF
TRBJ2-2 - TRBV29-1 12 - TGCAGCGTCCCAGGGGATACCGGGGAGCTGTTTTTT CSVPGDTGELFF
TRBJ2-1 TRBD2 TRBV5-1 15 - TGCGCCAGCAGCACCTCCGGGACTACCTTTAATGAGCAGTTCTTC CASSTSGTTFNEQFF
TRBJ2-3 - TRBV30 16 - TGTGCCTTCACTCCTCATAGAGTTAGGAGCACAGATACGCAGTATTTT CAFTPHRVRSTDTQYF
TRBJ2-2 - TRBV5-4 16 - TGTGCCAGTAGCTTGGGTCCGGTACGGGGCACCGGGGAGCTGTTTTTT CASSLGPVRGTGELFF
TRBJ2-7 - TRBV10-3 14 once TGTGCCATCAGTGGGGAACAGGGTCCCGACGAGCAGTACTTC CAISGEQGPDEQYF
TRBJ1-1 - TRBV2 13 - TGTGCCAGCAGTTCCGAGGAGAACACTGAAGCTTTCTTT CASSSEENTEAFF
TRBJ2-1 TRBD2 TRBV4-1 15 - TGCGCCAGCAGCCAACCCCGCGGGGGGCAGAATGAGCAGTTCTTC CASSQPRGGQNEQFF
TRBJ2-7 - TRBV29-1 13 once TGCAGCGTTTTTCTAGCGCGCTCCTACGAGCAGTACTTC CSVFLARSYEQYF